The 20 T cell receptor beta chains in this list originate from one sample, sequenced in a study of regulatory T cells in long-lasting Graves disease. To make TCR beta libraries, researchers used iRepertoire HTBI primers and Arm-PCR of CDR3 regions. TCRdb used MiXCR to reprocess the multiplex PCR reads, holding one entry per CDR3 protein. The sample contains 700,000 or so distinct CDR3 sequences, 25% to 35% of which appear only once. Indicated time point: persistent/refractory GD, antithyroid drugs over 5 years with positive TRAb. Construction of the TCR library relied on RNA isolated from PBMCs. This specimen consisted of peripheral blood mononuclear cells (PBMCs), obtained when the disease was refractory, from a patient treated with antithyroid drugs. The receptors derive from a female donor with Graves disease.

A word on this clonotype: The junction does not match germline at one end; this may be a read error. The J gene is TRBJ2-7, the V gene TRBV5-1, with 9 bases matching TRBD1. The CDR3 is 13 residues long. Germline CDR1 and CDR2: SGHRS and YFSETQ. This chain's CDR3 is CGSSPGTGSQQYF. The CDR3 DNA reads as TGCGGCAGCAGCCCCGGGACAGGGTCCCAGCAGTACTTC.

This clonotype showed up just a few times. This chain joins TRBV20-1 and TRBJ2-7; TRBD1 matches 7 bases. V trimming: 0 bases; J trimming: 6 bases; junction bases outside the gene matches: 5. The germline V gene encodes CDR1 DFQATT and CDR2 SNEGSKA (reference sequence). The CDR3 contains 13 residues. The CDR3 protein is CSARDFNRGEQYF. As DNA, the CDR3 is TGCAGTGCTAGAGACTTCAACAGGGGCGAGCAGTACTTC.

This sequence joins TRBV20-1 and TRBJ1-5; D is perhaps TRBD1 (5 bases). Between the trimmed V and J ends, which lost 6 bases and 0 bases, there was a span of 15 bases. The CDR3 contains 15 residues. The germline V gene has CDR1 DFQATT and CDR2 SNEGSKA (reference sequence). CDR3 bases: TGCAGTGCCACCGACAGTCCCTATAGCAATCAGCCCCAGCATTTT. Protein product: CSATDSPYSNQPQHF.

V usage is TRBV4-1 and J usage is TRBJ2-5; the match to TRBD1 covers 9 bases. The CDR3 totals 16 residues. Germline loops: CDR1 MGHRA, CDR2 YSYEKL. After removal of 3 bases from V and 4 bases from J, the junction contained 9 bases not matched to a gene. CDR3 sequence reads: CASSHPQGAARETQYF. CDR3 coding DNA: TGCGCCAGCAGCCACCCACAGGGGGCGGCAAGAGAGACCCAGTACTTC.

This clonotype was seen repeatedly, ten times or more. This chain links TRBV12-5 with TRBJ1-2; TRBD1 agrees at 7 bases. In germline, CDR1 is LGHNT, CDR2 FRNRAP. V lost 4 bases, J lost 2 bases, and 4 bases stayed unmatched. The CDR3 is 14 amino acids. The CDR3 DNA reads TGTGCTAGTGGTTGGGACAGACAAAACTATGGCTACACCTTC. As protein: CASGWDRQNYGYTF.

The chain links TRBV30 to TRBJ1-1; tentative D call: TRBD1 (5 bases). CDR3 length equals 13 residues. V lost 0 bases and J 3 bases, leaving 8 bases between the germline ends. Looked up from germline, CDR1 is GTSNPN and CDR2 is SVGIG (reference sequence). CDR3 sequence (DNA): TGTGCCTGGAGTGTTGGGGGATACACTGAAGCTTTCTTT. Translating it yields CAWSVGGYTEAFF.

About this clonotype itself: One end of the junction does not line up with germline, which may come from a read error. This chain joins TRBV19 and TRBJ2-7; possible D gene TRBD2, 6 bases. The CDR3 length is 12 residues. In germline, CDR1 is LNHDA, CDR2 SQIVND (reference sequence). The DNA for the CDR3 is TGTGCCAGTAGTATACCCCCTGGAGGGCAGCTCTTC. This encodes CASSIPPGGQLF.

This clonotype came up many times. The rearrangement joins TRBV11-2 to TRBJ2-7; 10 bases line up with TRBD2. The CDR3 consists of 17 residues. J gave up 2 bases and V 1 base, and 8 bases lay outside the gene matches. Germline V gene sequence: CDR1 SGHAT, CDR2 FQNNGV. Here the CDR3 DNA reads TGTGCCAGCAGCTTAGTGGTCGGGCTAGCGGGAGCCTACGAGCAGTACTTC. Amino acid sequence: CASSLVVGLAGAYEQYF.

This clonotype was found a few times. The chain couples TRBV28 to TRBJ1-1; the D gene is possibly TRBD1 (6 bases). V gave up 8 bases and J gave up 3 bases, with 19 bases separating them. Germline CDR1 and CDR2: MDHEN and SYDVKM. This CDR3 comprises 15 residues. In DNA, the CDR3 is TGTGCCAGCGCGGGGGCGGAAAATTGGGACACTGAAGCTTTCTTT. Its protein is CASAGAENWDTEAFF. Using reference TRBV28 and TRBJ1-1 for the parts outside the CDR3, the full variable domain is DVKVTQSSRYLVKRTGEKVFLECVQDMDHENMFWYRQDPGLGLRLIYFSYDVKMKEKGDIPEGYSVSREKKERFSLILESASTNQTSMYLCASAGAENWDTEAFFGQGTRLTVV.

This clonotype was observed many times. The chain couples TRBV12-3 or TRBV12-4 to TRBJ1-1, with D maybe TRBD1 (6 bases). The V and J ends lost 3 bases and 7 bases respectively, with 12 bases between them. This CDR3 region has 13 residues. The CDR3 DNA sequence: TGTGCCAGCAGTTTCGGACAGTTGGGTGAAGCTTTCTTT. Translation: CASSFGQLGEAFF.

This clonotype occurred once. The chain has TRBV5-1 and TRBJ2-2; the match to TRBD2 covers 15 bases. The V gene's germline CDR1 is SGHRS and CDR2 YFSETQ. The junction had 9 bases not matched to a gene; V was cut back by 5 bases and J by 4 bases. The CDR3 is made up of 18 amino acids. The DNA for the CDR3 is TGCGCCAGCAGATCAGGACTAGCGGGAGGGCGTGTCACCGGGGAGCTGTTTTTT. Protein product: CASRSGLAGGRVTGELFF.

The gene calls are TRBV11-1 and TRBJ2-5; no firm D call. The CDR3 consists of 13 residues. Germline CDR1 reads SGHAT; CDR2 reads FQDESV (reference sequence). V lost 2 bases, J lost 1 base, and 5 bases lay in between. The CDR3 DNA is TGTGCCAGCAGCTTAAGTTTCCAAGAGACCCAGTACTTC. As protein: CASSLSFQETQYF.

In DNA form, the CDR3 reads TGCGCCAGCAGTGAGTCCACGGGACAGGGAGCTAACTATGGCTACACCTTC. As protein: CASSESTGQGANYGYTF. The chain couples TRBV10-2 to TRBJ1-2; 9 nucleotides agree with TRBD1. V lost 0 bases to trimming and J lost 0 bases; unmatched junction nucleotides: 5. This CDR3 has 17 residues. Germline CDR1 reads WSHSY; CDR2 reads SAAADI.

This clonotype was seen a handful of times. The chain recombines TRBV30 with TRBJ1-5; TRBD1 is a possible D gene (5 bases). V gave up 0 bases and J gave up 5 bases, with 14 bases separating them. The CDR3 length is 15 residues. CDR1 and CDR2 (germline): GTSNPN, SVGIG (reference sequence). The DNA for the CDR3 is TGTGCCTGGAGTGTACGTTTTCGAGGGGATCAGCCCCAGCATTTT. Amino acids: CAWSVRFRGDQPQHF.

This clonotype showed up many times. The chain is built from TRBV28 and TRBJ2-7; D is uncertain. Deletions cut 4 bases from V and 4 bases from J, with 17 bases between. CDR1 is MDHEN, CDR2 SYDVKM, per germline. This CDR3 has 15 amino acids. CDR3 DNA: TGTGCCAGCAGTTCGAGAGCGCATAGGGCGTACGAGCAGTACTTC. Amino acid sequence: CASSSRAHRAYEQYF.

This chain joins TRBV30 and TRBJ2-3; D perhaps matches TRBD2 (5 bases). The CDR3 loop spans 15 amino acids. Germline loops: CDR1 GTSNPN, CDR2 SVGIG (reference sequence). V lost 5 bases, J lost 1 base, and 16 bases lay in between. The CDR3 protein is CAWEGVTWGTDTQYF. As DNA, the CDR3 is TGTGCCTGGGAGGGTGTGACATGGGGCACAGATACGCAGTATTTT.

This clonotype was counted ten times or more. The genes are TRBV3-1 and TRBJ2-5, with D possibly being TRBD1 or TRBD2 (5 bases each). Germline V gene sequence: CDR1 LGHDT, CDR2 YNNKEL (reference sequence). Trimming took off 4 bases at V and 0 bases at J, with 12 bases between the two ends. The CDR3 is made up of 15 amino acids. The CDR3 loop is CASSPRDRYQETQYF. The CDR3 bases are TGTGCCAGCAGCCCCCGGGACCGGTACCAAGAGACCCAGTACTTC.

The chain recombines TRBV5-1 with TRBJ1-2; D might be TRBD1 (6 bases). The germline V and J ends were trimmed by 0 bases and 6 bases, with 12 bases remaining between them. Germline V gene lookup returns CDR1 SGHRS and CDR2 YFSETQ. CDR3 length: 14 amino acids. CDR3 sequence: CASSLAEGVHGYTF. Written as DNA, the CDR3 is TGCGCCAGCAGCTTGGCCGAGGGGGTTCATGGCTACACCTTC.

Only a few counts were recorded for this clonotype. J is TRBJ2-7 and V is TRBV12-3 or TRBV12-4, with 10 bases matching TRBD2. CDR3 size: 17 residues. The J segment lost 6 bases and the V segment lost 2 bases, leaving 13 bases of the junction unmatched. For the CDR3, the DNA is TGTGCCAGCAGTTTATCCCAACTAGCGGGACGCGGAGGCGAGCAGTACTTC. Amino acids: CASSLSQLAGRGGEQYF.

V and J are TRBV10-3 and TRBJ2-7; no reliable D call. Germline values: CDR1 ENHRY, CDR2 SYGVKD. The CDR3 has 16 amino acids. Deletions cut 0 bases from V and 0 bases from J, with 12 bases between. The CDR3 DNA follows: TGTGCCATCAGTGAGTCACGTCGGTTTAGCTCCTACGAGCAGTACTTC. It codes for CAISESRRFSSYEQYF.